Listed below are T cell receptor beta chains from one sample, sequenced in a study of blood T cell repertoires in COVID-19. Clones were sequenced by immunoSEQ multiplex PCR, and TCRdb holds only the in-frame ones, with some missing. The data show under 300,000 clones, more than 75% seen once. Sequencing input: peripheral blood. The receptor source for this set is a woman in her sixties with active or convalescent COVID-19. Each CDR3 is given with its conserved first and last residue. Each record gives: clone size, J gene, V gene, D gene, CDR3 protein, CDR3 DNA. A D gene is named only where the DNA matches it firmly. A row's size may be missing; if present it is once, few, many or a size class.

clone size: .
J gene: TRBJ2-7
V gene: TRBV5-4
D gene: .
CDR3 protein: CADSLGGTDSYEQYF
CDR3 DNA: TGTGCCGACAGCCTAGGGGGGACAGACTCCTACGAGCAGTACTTC

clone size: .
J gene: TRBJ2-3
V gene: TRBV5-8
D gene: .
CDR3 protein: CASSPAGPSTDTQYF
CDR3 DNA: TGTGCCAGCAGCCCCGCGGGACCTAGCACAGATACGCAGTATTTT

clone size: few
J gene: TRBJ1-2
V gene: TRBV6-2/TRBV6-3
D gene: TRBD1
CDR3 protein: CASSSTLRGFYGYTF
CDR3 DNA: TGTGCCAGCAGTTCCACCCTCAGGGGGTTCTATGGCTACACCTTC

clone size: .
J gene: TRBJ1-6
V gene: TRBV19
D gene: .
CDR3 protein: CASSPTRTSSYNSPLHF
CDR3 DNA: TGTGCCAGTAGCCCCACACGGACAAGCTCCTATAATTCACCCCTCCACTTT

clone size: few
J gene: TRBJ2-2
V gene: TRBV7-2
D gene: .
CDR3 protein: CASSLSLLQGRNTGELFF
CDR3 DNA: TGTGCCAGCAGCTTATCGCTGCTACAGGGTAGGAACACCGGGGAGCTGTTTTTT

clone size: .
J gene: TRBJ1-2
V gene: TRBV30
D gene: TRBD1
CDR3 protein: CAWDAPGQGDGYTF
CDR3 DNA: TGTGCCTGGGACGCTCCGGGACAGGGGGATGGCTACACCTTC

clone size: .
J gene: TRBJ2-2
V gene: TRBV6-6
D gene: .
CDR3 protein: CASSNYRVNTGELFF
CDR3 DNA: TGTGCCAGCAGTAACTACAGGGTGAACACCGGGGAGCTGTTTTTT

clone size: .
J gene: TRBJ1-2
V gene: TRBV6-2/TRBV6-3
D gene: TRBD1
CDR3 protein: CASSRGQGGYTF
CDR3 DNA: TGTGCCAGCAGTCGCGGACAGGGAGGCTACACCTTC

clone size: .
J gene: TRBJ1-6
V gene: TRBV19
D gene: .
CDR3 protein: CASSTLYSEGSPLHF
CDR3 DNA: TGTGCCAGTAGTACCCTTTACTCGGAGGGATCACCCCTCCACTTT

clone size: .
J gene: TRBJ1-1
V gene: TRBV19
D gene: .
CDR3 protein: CASRTPAGSPEAFF
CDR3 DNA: TGTGCCAGTAGAACCCCCGCGGGAAGTCCTGAAGCTTTCTTT

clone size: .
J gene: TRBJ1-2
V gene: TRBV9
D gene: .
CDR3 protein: CASSVDVRNYGYTF
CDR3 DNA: TGTGCCAGCAGCGTAGATGTCAGAAACTATGGCTACACCTTC

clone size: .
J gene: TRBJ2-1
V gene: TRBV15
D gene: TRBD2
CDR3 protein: CATSQLGGNEQFF
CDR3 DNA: TGTGCCACCAGCCAGCTGGGGGGGAATGAGCAGTTCTTC

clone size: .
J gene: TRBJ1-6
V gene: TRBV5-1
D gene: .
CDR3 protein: CASSLSRGIDNSPLHF
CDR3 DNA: TGCGCCAGCAGCTTGTCCAGGGGAATCGATAATTCACCCCTCCACTTT

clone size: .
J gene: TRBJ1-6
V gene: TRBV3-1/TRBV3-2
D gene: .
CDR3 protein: CASSQEGRLSSPLHF
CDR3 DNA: TGTGCCAGCAGCCAAGAGGGCAGGCTATCCTCACCCCTCCACTTT

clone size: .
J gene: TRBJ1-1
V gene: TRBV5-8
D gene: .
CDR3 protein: CASSLAQGWTEAFF
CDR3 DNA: TGTGCCAGCAGCTTGGCACAGGGCTGGACTGAAGCTTTCTTT

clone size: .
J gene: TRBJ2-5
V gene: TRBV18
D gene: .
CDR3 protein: CASSPQSGTGLGQETQYF
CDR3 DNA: TGTGCCAGCTCACCGCAAAGCGGAACAGGGTTAGGGCAAGAGACCCAGTACTTC

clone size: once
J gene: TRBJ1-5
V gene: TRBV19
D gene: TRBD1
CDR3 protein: CASSPRTGVNSNQPQHF
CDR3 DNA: TGTGCCAGTAGTCCCCGGACAGGGGTTAATAGCAATCAGCCCCAGCATTTT

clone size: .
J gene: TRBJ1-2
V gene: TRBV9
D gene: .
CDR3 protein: CASSSQGRVDGYTF
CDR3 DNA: TGTGCCAGCAGCTCCCAGGGGCGAGTTGATGGCTACACCTTC

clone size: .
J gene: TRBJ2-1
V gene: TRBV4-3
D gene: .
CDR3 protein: CASSQDGLAGRNEQFF
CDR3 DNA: TGCGCCAGCAGCCAAGATGGGCTAGCAGGTCGGAATGAGCAGTTCTTC

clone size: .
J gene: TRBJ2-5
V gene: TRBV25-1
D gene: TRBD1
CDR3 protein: CASSRGQGEETQYF
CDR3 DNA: TGTGCCAGCAGTAGAGGTCAGGGGGAGGAGACCCAGTACTTC

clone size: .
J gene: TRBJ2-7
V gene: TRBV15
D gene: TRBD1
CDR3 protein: CATSRDGGTGSSYEQYF
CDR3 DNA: TGTGCCACCAGCAGAGATGGTGGGACAGGAAGCTCCTACGAGCAGTACTTC

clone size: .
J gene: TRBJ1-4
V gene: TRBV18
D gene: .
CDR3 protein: CASSQTADWGVKLFF
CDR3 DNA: TGTGCCAGCTCCCAAACTGCCGACTGGGGGGTGAAACTGTTTTTT

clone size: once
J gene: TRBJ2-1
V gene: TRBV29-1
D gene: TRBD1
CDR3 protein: CSTTWGQGARGSYNEQFF
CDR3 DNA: TGCAGCACCACCTGGGGACAGGGGGCGCGTGGGTCCTACAATGAGCAGTTCTTC

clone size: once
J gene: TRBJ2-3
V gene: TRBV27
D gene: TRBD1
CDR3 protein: CASSRDRGTDTQYF
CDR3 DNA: TGTGCCAGCAGTCGGGACAGGGGGACAGATACGCAGTATTTT

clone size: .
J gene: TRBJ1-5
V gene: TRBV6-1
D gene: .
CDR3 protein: CASSDSAGVDQPQHF
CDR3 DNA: TGTGCCAGCAGTGATTCGGCAGGGGTGGATCAGCCCCAGCATTTT

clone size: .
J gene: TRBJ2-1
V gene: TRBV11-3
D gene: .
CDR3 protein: CASSLSRVSYNEQFF
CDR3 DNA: TGTGCCAGCAGCTTAAGCAGGGTATCCTACAATGAGCAGTTCTTC